These 25 T cell receptor beta chains came from one sample sequenced in a study of response to subunit inactivated influenza vaccine. TCRdb analysed the RT-PCR reads with MiXCR anew, one entry per CDR3 protein. The sample lists about 650,000 distinct CDR3 sequences, 15% to 18% occurring once. Sequencing was performed on PBMCs from blood, taken 11 to 12 days after vaccination. These receptors all come from a man aged 50 or older who received an inactivated influenza vaccine.

This clonotype was observed at least ten times. V usage is TRBV20-1 and J usage is TRBJ1-2, with TRBD1 as a possible D gene (5 bases). The ends were cut back, 4 bases at V and 14 bases at J, with 17 bases in the middle. Germline CDR1 is DFQATT and CDR2 is SNEGSKA (reference sequence). CDR3 length equals 11 residues. In DNA form, the CDR3 reads TGCAGTGCTAATGCTCTGCCAGGGACGACCTTC. The encoded protein is CSANALPGTTF.

V gene TRBV24-1 combines with J gene TRBJ2-7; D might be TRBD1 or TRBD2, each matching 5 bases. Trimming took 4 bases from V and 3 from J, leaving 9 bases between them. CDR3 size: 13 residues. Germline V gene data show CDR1 as KGHDR and CDR2 as SFDVKD. The CDR3 DNA sequence: TGTGCCACCAGTGACTGGGACGGCTACGAGCAGTACTTC. It specifies CATSDWDGYEQYF.

This chain connects TRBV7-9 to TRBJ1-4; D call uncertain. Looked up from germline, CDR1 is SEHNR and CDR2 is FQNEAQ (reference sequence). Trimming removed 7 bases at V and 8 bases at J, with 17 bases between. The CDR3 loop spans 14 amino acids. DNA of the CDR3: TGTGCCAGCACCCCCATGAGCGGTAGGGAAAAACTGTTTTTT. This translates into CASTPMSGREKLFF. Together with reference TRBV7-9 and TRBJ1-4, the CDR3 gives the full variable domain: DTGVSQNPRHKITKRGQNVTFRCDPISEHNRLYWYRQTLGQGPEFLTYFQNEAQLEKSRLLSDRFSAERPKGSFSTLEIQRTEQGDSAMYLCASTPMSGREKLFFGSGTQLSVL.

The rearrangement joins TRBV9 to TRBJ2-3; TRBD2 might be the D (5 bases). Between the trimmed V and J ends, which lost 1 base and 6 bases, there was a span of 9 bases. Per germline, CDR1 SGDLS and CDR2 YYNGEE. The CDR3 consists of 13 residues. In nucleotides, the CDR3 is TGTGCCAGCAGCGTAAGAGGCGGGGATACGCAGTATTTT. Its protein is CASSVRGGDTQYF.

The rearrangement uses TRBV6-2 or TRBV6-3 and TRBJ2-1, with D possibly being TRBD2 (6 bases). Germline loops: CDR1 MNHEY, CDR2 SVGEGT. CDR3 length equals 16 residues. The V end lost 2 bases, the J end lost 8 bases, and 19 bases lay between the germline ends. CDR3 protein: CASSYPIDLAVDEQFF. DNA for the CDR3: TGTGCCAGCAGTTACCCAATAGACTTAGCGGTAGATGAGCAGTTCTTC.

This clonotype was detected only a few times. The chain links TRBV6-5 to TRBJ2-1; D gene uncertain. CDR1 is MNHEY, CDR2 SVGAGI, per germline. The CDR3 runs to 14 residues. V lost 2 bases to trimming and J lost 12 bases, with 17 bases between them. The CDR3: CASSYGPSPRGQFF. DNA for the CDR3: TGTGCCAGCAGTTACGGTCCATCCCCGCGCGGGCAGTTCTTC.

The rearrangement joins TRBV6-5 to TRBJ1-2, with 8 nucleotides matching TRBD1. The length of the CDR3 is 16 residues. Germline lookup yields CDR1 MNHEY and CDR2 SVGAGI. V lost 2 bases and J lost 9; bases outside the gene matches: 14. The CDR3 sequence: CASSYVLTGGHLRYTF. The CDR3 coding sequence is TGTGCCAGCAGTTACGTATTAACAGGGGGTCATCTGCGCTACACCTTC.

This clonotype was counted only a few times. The genes are TRBV5-1 and TRBJ2-5; D perhaps matches TRBD2 (5 bases). Germline CDR1 and CDR2: SGHRS and YFSETQ. Trimming shortened V by 4 bases and J by 5 bases, and 18 bases separated the two germline ends. This CDR3 has 15 residues. The CDR3: CASSAGGGREETQYF. The DNA for the CDR3 is TGCGCCAGCAGCGCAGGAGGTGGGCGAGAGGAGACCCAGTACTTC. The full variable domain, with the rest looked up from reference TRBV5-1 and TRBJ2-5, is KAGVTQTPRYLIKTRGQQVTLSCSPISGHRSVSWYQQTPGQGLQFLFEYFSETQRNKGNFPGRFSGRQFSNSRSEMNVSTLELGDSALYLCASSAGGGREETQYFGPGTRLLVL.

In this sample, this clonotype turned up a few times. The chain employs TRBV3-1 and TRBJ2-7; perhaps TRBD2 as D (5 bases). The germline gives CDR1 LGHDT, CDR2 YNNKEL (reference sequence). This CDR3 has 16 amino acids. V lost 1 base to trimming and J lost 5 bases, with 18 bases between them. In DNA form, the CDR3 reads TGTGCCAGCAGCCAAGTCGGGTTGGTGAGGGAAGACGAGCAGTACTTC. Translated: CASSQVGLVREDEQYF.

This chain links TRBV20-1 with TRBJ2-3, with 8 bases matching TRBD2. CDR1 DFQATT and CDR2 SNEGSKA come from the germline V gene (reference sequence). V gave up 2 bases and J gave up 2 bases; unmatched junction bases: 12. The CDR3 loop spans 17 amino acids. CDR3 residues: CSARFREGPSFTDTQYF. CDR3 in DNA: TGCAGTGCTAGATTCCGGGAGGGACCCTCCTTCACAGATACGCAGTATTTT.

This clonotype was found a few times. This chain connects TRBV5-1 to TRBJ1-1, with D perhaps TRBD1 (5 bases). Trimming removed 4 bases at V and 2 bases at J, with 12 bases between. Germline-derived CDR1 and CDR2 are SGHRS and YFSETQ. CDR3 size: 14 residues. The CDR3: CASSPRDLNTEAFF. The CDR3 DNA sequence: TGCGCCAGCAGCCCCCGGGACCTCAACACTGAAGCTTTCTTT.

The CDR3 DNA reads TGTGCCAGCAGTTACTCGGGGTCGACACATAGCAATCAGCCCCAGCATTTT. It translates to CASSYSGSTHSNQPQHF. The chain uses TRBV6-2 or TRBV6-3 and TRBJ1-5; D remains ambiguous. Trimming took 0 bases from V and 0 from J, leaving 12 bases between them. Germline V lookup: CDR1 MNHEY, CDR2 SVGEGT. CDR3 length equals 17 residues.

This clonotype has more than one count but fewer than ten. CDR3 amino acids: CASSDLGLPMAGDEQFF. The CDR3 nucleotides are TGTGCCAGCAGTGACTTGGGTCTCCCGATGGCGGGCGATGAGCAGTTCTTC. The gene calls are TRBV2 and TRBJ2-1; D is possibly TRBD2 (5 bases). CDR1 and CDR2 (germline): SNHLY, FYNNEI. The CDR3 is 17 amino acids. V dropped 3 bases and J dropped 8 bases, with 23 bases sitting between them.

This clonotype was counted between two and nine times. The V and J genes are TRBV7-2 and TRBJ1-2; D gene unclear. The V end lost 1 base, the J end lost 8 bases, and 14 bases lay between the germline ends. Germline loops: CDR1 SGHTA, CDR2 FQGNSA. This CDR3 is built from 14 residues. CDR3: CASSLVRAQKGYTF. In nucleotides, the CDR3 is TGTGCCAGCAGCTTAGTTCGGGCACAAAAGGGCTACACCTTC.

A few counts support this clonotype. V and J are TRBV11-2 and TRBJ2-4; D not resolved. Germline V gene data show CDR1 as SGHAT and CDR2 as FQNNGV. CDR3 length equals 16 residues. Trimming removed 5 bases from V and 1 base from J, with 15 bases in between. The CDR3, as DNA: TGTGCCAGCAGCCTCATCGGTAGGGTGGCCAAAAACATTCAGTACTTC. It codes for CASSLIGRVAKNIQYF.

This clonotype has just a few counts. The chain carries TRBV18 and TRBJ1-1; D is unresolved. The V end lost 3 bases, the J end lost 3 bases, and 11 bases lay between the germline ends. The CDR3 totals 14 residues. Germline V gene sequence: CDR1 KGHSH, CDR2 LQKENI. The CDR3 coding sequence is TGTGCCAGCTCACCGCGACGTGGGGACACTGAAGCTTTCTTT. Translating gives CASSPRRGDTEAFF.

The rearrangement uses TRBV10-2 and TRBJ2-7, with D tentatively TRBD1 (5 bases). The V gene lost 4 bases and the J gene lost 2 bases, with 9 bases spanning the gap. Germline V gene data show CDR1 as WSHSY and CDR2 as SAAADI. The CDR3 loop spans 13 amino acids. The CDR3: CASSAGIAYEQYF. CDR3 DNA: TGCGCCAGCAGTGCAGGGATAGCCTACGAGCAGTACTTC.

This clonotype was picked up a small number of times. The V and J genes are TRBV12-3 or TRBV12-4 and TRBJ2-2, with 8 bases aligning to TRBD2. V lost 6 bases, J lost 4 bases, and 4 bases stayed unmatched. The CDR3 is 14 amino acids. The CDR3 sequence: CASRRAGGTGELFF. The CDR3 nucleotides are TGTGCCAGCAGGAGGGCGGGAGGCACCGGGGAGCTGTTTTTT.

In this sample, this clonotype turned up a few times. This rearrangement joins TRBV20-1 to TRBJ2-7; no reliable D call. V was trimmed by 5 bases and J by 5 bases, leaving 10 bases between them. Germline loops: CDR1 DFQATT, CDR2 SNEGSKA (reference sequence). The CDR3 runs to 11 residues. CDR3 sequence reads: CSAGSTDEQYF. CDR3 sequence (DNA): TGCAGTGCTGGATCGACGGACGAGCAGTACTTC.

The sample holds a few counts of this clonotype. The chain links TRBV7-9 to TRBJ1-5; D might be TRBD1 (6 bases). CDR1 and CDR2 from the germline V gene are SEHNR and FQNEAQ (reference sequence). The CDR3 spans 14 residues. V dropped 5 bases and J dropped 0 bases, with 8 bases sitting between them. The CDR3 DNA follows: TGTGCCAGCAGCGTACAGGGTAGCAATCAGCCCCAGCATTTT. The encoded protein is CASSVQGSNQPQHF.

This chain connects TRBV9 to TRBJ1-1; D is ambiguous. CDR3 length: 14 residues. From germline, CDR1 is SGDLS and CDR2 YYNGEE. V was cut by 1 base and J by 6 bases, with 13 bases left in between. Written as DNA, the CDR3 is TGTGCCAGCAGCGTAACACACGGGGTCCCTGAAGCTTTCTTT. This encodes CASSVTHGVPEAFF.

This clonotype was seen only a few times. The chain uses TRBV25-1 and TRBJ1-4, with TRBD1 matching over 7 bases. With 2 bases clipped from V and 3 bases from J, the junction kept 3 bases outside the gene matches. This CDR3 contains 15 residues. In germline, CDR1 is MGHDK, CDR2 SYGVNS. CDR3 sequence: CASSEATGSNEKLFF. The CDR3 nucleotides read TGTGCCAGCAGTGAAGCGACAGGGTCTAATGAAAAACTGTTTTTT.

This chain uses TRBV5-5 with TRBJ2-7; a weak D match, TRBD1 (5 bases). Germline CDR1 reads SGHKS; CDR2 reads YYEKEE (reference sequence). Trimming stripped 2 bases from V and 7 bases from J, with 16 bases between. The CDR3 is 14 residues long. The CDR3 DNA is TGTGCCAGCAGCTTAGGACCGTGGGCAGGGGAGCAGTACTTC. As protein: CASSLGPWAGEQYF.

In this sample, this clonotype turned up a few times. The chain couples TRBV9 to TRBJ2-2; D gene ambiguous. The CDR3 runs 15 residues. Germline V gene data show CDR1 as SGDLS and CDR2 as YYNGEE. Trimming pared 0 bases from V and 1 base from J, leaving 7 bases between. The CDR3 sequence is CASSVGSRNTGELFF. CDR3 bases: TGTGCCAGCAGCGTAGGGTCCAGGAACACCGGGGAGCTGTTTTTT.

This clonotype was picked up a small number of times. The chain carries TRBV12-3 or TRBV12-4 and TRBJ2-3; 7 bases match TRBD2. The CDR3 loop spans 15 amino acids. Trimming took 2 bases from V and 2 from J; bases not matched to a gene: 4. The DNA of the CDR3 is TGTGCCAGCAGTTTATCGGGGGGAGTCACAGATACGCAGTATTTT. Its translation is CASSLSGGVTDTQYF.